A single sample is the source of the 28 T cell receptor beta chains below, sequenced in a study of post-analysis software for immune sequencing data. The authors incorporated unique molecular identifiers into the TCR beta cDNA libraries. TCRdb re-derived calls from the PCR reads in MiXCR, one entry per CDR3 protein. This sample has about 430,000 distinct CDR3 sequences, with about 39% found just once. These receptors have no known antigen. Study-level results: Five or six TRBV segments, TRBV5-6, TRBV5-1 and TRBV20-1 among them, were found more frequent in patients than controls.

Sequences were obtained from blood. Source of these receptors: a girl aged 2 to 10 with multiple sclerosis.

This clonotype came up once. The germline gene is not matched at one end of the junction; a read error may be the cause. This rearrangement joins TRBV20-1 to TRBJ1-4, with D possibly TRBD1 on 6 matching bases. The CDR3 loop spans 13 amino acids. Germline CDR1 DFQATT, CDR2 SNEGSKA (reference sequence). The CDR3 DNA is TGCAGTGCTATAGGGGGAGGCTATGAAAAACGGTTTTTT. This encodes CSAIGGGYEKRFF.

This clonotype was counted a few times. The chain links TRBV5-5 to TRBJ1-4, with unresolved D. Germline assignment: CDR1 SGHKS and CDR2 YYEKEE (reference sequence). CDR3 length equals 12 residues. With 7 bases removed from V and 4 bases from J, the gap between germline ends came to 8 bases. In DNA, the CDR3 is TGTGCCAGCGGCGTGAATAATGAAAAACTGTTTTTT. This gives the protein CASGVNNEKLFF. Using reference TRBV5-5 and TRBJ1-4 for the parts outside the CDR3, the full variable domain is DAGVTQSPTHLIKTRGQQVTLRCSPISGHKSVSWYQQVLGQGPQFIFQYYEKEERGRGNFPDRFSARQFPNYSSELNVNALLLGDSALYLCASGVNNEKLFFGSGTQLSVL.

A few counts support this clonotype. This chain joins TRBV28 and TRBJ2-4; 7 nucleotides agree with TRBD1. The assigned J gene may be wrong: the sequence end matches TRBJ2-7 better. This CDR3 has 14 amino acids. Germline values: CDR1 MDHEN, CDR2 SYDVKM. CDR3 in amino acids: CASSISGTDCEQYF. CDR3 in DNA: TGTGCCAGCAGTATCTCCGGGACAGACTGCGAGCAGTACTTC.

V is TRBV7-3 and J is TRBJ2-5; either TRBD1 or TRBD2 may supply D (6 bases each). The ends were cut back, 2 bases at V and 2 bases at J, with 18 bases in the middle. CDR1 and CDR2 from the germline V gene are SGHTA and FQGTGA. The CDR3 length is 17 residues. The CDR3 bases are TGTGCCAGCAGCTTAGAATGGCGGGACAACGAACAAGAGACCCAGTACTTC. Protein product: CASSLEWRDNEQETQYF. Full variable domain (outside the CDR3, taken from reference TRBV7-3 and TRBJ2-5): GAGVSQTPSNKVTEKGKYVELRCDPISGHTALYWYRQSLGQGPEFLIYFQGTGAADDSGLPNDRFFAVRPEGSVSTLKIQRTERGDSAVYLCASSLEWRDNEQETQYFGPGTRLLVL.

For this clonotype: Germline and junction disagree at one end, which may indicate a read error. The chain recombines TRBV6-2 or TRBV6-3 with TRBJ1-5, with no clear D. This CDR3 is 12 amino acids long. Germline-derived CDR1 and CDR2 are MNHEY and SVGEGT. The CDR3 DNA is TGTGCCAGCAGTTACATTGATCAGCCCCACCATTTT. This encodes CASSYIDQPHHF.

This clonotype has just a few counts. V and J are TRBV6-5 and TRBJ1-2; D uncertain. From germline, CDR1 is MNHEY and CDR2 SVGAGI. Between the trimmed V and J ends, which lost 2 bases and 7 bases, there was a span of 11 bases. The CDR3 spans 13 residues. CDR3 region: CASSYGPWGGYTF. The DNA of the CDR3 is TGTGCCAGCAGTTACGGTCCCTGGGGTGGCTACACCTTC.

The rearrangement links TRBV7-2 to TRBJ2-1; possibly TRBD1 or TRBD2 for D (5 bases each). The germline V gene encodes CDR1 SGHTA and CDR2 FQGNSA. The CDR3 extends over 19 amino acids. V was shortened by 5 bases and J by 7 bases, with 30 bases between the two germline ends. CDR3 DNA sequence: TGTGCCAGCAGCCATACGAGGGGTATTGCCCCTGTTACACATAATGAGCAGTTCTTC. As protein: CASSHTRGIAPVTHNEQFF.

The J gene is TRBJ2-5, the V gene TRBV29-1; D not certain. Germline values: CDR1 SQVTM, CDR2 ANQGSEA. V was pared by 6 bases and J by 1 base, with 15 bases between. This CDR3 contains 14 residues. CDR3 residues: CSVAGDTSQETQYF. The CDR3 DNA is TGCAGCGTGGCCGGTGACACTTCCCAAGAGACCCAGTACTTC.

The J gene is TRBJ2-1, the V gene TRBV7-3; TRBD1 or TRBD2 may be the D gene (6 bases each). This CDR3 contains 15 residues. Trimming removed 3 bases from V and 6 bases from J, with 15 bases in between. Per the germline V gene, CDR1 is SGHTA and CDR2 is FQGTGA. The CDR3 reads CASSFGGPSRNEQFF. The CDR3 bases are TGTGCCAGCAGCTTTGGGGGGCCTTCTCGCAATGAGCAGTTCTTC.

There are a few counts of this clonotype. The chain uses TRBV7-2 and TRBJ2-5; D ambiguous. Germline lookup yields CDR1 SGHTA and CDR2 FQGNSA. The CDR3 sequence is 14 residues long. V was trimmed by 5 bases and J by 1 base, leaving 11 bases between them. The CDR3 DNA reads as TGTGCCAGCAGCCCCACACCGATCCAAGAGACCCAGTACTTC. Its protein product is CASSPTPIQETQYF.

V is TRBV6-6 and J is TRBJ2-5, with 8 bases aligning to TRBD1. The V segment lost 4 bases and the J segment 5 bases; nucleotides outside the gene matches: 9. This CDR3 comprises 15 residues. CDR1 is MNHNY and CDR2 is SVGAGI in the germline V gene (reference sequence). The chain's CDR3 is CASSSRQGSSETQYF. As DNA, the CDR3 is TGTGCCAGCAGTTCTCGACAGGGGTCCAGTGAGACCCAGTACTTC.

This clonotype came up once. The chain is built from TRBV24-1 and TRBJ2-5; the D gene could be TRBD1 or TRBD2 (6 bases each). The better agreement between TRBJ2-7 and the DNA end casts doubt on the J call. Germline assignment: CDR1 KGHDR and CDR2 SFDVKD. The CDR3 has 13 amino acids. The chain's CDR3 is CATSERGAHEQYF. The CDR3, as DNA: TGTGCCACCAGTGAGAGGGGGGCCCACGAGCAGTACTTC.

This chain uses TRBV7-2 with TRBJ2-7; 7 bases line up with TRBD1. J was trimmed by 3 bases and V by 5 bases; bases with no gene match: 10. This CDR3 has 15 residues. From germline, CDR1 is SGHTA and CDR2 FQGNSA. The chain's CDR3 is CASSQGGAFLYEQYF. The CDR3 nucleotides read TGTGCCAGCAGCCAAGGGGGCGCCTTTCTCTACGAGCAGTACTTC.

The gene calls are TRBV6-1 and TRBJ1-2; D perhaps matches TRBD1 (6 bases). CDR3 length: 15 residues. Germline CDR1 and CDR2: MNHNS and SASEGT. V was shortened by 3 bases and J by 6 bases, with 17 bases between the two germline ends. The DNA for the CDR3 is TGTGCCAGCAGTGAGGGAACAGGGCCGGCGGATGGCTACACCTTC. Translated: CASSEGTGPADGYTF.

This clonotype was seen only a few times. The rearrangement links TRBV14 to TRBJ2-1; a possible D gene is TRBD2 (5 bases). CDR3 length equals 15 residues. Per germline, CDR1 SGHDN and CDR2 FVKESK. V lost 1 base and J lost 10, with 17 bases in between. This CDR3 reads CASSQAAGREPEQFF. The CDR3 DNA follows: TGTGCCAGCAGCCAAGCTGCGGGCCGGGAACCCGAGCAGTTCTTC.

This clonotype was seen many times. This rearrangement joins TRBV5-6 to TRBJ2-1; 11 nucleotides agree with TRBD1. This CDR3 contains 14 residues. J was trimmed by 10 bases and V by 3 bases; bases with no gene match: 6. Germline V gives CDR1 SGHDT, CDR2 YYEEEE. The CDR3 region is CASSWDRGAREQFF. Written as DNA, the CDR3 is TGTGCCAGCAGCTGGGACAGGGGGGCGAGGGAGCAGTTCTTC.

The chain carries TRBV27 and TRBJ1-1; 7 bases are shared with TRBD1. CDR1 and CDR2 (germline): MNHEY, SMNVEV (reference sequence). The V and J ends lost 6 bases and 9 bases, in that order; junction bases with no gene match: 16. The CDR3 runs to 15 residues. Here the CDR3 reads CASRRLQLAGGKAFF. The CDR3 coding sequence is TGTGCCAGCAGACGACTACAACTGGCAGGGGGGAAAGCTTTCTTT.

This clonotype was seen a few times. DNA of the CDR3: TGTGCCAGCAGCGTAGATCCGGGTATGGGAGAGACCCAGTACTTC. Translated, it gives CASSVDPGMGETQYF. The V gene is TRBV9, the J gene TRBJ2-5, with unresolved D. This CDR3 has 15 amino acids. The germline V and J ends were trimmed by 0 bases and 4 bases, with 13 bases remaining between them. The germline V gene has CDR1 SGDLS and CDR2 YYNGEE.

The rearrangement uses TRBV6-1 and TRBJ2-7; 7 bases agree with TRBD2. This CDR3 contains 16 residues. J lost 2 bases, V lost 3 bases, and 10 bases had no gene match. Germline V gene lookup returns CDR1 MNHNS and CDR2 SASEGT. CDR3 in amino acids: CASSDAGLPITYEQYF. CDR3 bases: TGTGCCAGCAGTGATGCGGGACTACCAATTACCTACGAGCAGTACTTC.

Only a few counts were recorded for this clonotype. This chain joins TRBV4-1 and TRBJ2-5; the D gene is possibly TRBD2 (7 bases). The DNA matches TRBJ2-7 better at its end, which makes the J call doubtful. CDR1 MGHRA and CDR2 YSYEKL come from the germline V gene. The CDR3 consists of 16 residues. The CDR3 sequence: CASSQGWGGRTYEQYF. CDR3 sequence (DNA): TGCGCCAGCAGCCAAGGATGGGGGGGGCGAACCTACGAGCAGTACTTC.

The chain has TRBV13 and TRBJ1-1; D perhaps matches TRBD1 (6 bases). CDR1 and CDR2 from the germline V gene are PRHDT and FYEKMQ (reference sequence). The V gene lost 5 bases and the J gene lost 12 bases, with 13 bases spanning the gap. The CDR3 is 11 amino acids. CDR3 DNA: TGTGCCAGCAGCCAAAGGGGGAGGTCTTTCTTT. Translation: CASSQRGRSFF.

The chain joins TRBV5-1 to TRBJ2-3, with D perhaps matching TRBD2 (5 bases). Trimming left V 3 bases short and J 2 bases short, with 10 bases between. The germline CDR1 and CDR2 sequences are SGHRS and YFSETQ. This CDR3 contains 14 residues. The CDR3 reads CASSWTSTTDTQYF. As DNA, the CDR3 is TGCGCCAGCAGCTGGACTTCAACCACAGATACGCAGTATTTT.

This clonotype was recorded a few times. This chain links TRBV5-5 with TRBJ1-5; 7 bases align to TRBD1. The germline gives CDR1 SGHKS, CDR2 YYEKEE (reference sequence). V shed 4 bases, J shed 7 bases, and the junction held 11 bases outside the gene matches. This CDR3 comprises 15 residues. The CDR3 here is CASSLRTGFGQPQHF. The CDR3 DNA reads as TGTGCCAGCAGCCTACGGACAGGTTTTGGCCAGCCCCAGCATTTT.

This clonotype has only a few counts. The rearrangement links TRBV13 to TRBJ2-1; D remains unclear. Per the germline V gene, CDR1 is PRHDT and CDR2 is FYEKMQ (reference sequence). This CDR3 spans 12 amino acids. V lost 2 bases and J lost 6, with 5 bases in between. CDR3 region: CASSLFVNEQFF. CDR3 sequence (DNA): TGTGCCAGCAGCTTATTTGTCAATGAGCAGTTCTTC.

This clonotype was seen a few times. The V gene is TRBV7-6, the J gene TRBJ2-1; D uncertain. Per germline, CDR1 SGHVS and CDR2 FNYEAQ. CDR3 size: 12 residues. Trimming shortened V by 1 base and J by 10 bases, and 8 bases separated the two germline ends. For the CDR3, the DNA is TGTGCCAGCAGCTTAGTAGGGCGGGAGCAGTTCTTC. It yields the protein CASSLVGREQFF. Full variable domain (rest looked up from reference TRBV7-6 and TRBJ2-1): GAGVSQSPRYKVTKRGQDVALRCDPISGHVSLYWYRQALGQGPEFLTYFNYEAQQDKSGLPNDRFSAERPEGSISTLTIQRTEQRDSAMYRCASSLVGREQFFGPGTRLTVL.

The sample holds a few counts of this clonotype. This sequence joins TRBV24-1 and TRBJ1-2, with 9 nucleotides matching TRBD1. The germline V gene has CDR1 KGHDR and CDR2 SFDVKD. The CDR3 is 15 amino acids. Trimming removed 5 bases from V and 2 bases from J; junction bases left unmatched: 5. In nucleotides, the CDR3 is TGTGCCACCAGTGGTCCGGGACAGGGCAACTATGGCTACACCTTC. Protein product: CATSGPGQGNYGYTF.

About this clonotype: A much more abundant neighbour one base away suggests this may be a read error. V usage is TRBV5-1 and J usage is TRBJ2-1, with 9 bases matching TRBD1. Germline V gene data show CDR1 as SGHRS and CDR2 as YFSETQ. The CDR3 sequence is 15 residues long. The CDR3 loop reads CANSSGTGSYNEQFF. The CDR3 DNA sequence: TGCGCCAACAGCTCCGGGACAGGGTCCTACAATGAGCAGTTCTTC.

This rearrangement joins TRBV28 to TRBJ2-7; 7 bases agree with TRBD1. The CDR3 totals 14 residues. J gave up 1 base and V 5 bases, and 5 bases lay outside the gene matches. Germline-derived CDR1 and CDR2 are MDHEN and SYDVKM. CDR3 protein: CASSRTGASYEQYF. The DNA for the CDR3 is TGTGCCAGCAGTCGAACAGGGGCATCCTACGAGCAGTACTTC.